These 21 T cell receptor beta chains were all obtained from the same sample, sequenced in a study of radiation and T cells in renal cell carcinoma. Described time point: blood 4 weeks post-SBRT, at nephrectomy. Noted treatment: 15 Gy SBRT to primary tumor, nephrectomy 4 weeks later. Sequenced by immunoSEQ multiplex PCR; TCRdb stores in-frame clones only, minus some. The table has about 83,000 clones, roughly 85% seen once; the top ten hold 2.4%. Source: blood, taken from a patient whose treatment included radiotherapy and nephrectomy. The receptors shown here come from a woman aged 55-75 years with renal cell carcinoma.

The J gene is TRBJ1-5, the V gene TRBV6-6; 8 nucleotides line up with TRBD1. The CDR3 runs to 15 residues. In germline, CDR1 is MNHNY, CDR2 SVGAGI (reference sequence). Losses at the gene ends were 0 bases for V and 2 bases for J; bases not matched to a gene: 0. CDR3 sequence: CASSYSGQGNQPQHF. CDR3 nucleotide sequence: TGTGCCAGCAGTTACTCGGGACAGGGCAATCAGCCCCAGCATTTT.

The J gene is TRBJ2-1, the V gene TRBV7-9, with 7 nucleotides matching TRBD2. The CDR3 totals 13 residues. CDR1 is SEHNR, CDR2 FQNEAQ, per germline (reference sequence). V gave up 4 bases and J gave up 5 bases; unmatched junction bases: 2. CDR3 protein: CASSWSGNNEQFF. The CDR3 bases are TGTGCCAGCAGCTGGAGCGGGAACAATGAGCAGTTCTTC.

This clone was found once. DNA for the CDR3: TGCGCCAGCAGTGAGGACAGGGGGGGCACTGAAGCTTTCTTT. Residues: CASSEDRGGTEAFF. The V and J genes are TRBV10-2 and TRBJ1-1; 9 bases map to TRBD1. The CDR3 spans 14 residues. Germline V gives CDR1 WSHSY, CDR2 SAAADI. J lost 4 bases, V lost 2 bases, and 2 bases had no gene match.

The CDR3 nucleotides are TGTGCCAGCAGTTTATACTCCAGGACAGCACCCTACGAGCAGTACTTC. Protein product: CASSLYSRTAPYEQYF. J is TRBJ2-7 and V is TRBV28, with D possibly being TRBD1 (6 bases). The CDR3 runs 16 residues. CDR1 is MDHEN and CDR2 is SYDVKM in the germline V gene. V gave up 1 base and J gave up 2 bases, with 15 bases separating them.

The rearrangement joins TRBV6-1 to TRBJ2-7, with 9 bases lining up with TRBD2. The V and J ends lost 6 bases and 2 bases, in that order; junction bases with no gene match: 5. The CDR3 spans 14 residues. The germline V gene encodes CDR1 MNHNS and CDR2 SASEGT. CDR3 in DNA: TGTGCCAGCAGCGAGAGCGGGAGGACCTACGAGCAGTACTTC. Translation gives CASSESGRTYEQYF.

The rearrangement links TRBV19 to TRBJ2-3; D gene uncertain. The CDR3 has 12 residues. Germline CDR1 reads LNHDA; CDR2 reads SQIVND (reference sequence). With 1 base removed from V and 4 bases from J, the gap between germline ends came to 3 bases. CDR3 amino acids: CASSIGPDTQYF. CDR3 bases: TGTGCCAGTAGTATAGGGCCAGATACGCAGTATTTT.

V is TRBV6-6 and J is TRBJ1-1; 7 bases align to TRBD1. J lost 5 bases, V lost 8 bases, and 11 bases had no gene match. Germline V lookup: CDR1 MNHNY, CDR2 SVGAGI (reference sequence). The CDR3 is made up of 14 amino acids. DNA of the CDR3: TGTGCCAGCGGGCGTGACAGGGACGGGACTGAAGCTTTCTTT. Translation: CASGRDRDGTEAFF.

This rearrangement joins TRBV9 to TRBJ1-5; D possibly corresponds to TRBD1 (5 bases). V was cut by 3 bases and J by 2 bases, with 12 bases left in between. Germline lookup yields CDR1 SGDLS and CDR2 YYNGEE. The CDR3 sequence is 15 residues long. The CDR3 is CASSESGSGNQPQHF. Written as DNA, the CDR3 is TGTGCCAGCAGCGAATCAGGGAGCGGCAATCAGCCCCAGCATTTT.

This clone has a single count. The chain has TRBV15 and TRBJ2-5, with 14 bases lining up with TRBD2. This CDR3 has 19 amino acids. With 1 base clipped from V and 4 bases from J, the junction kept 11 bases outside the gene matches. Looked up from germline, CDR1 is LNHNV and CDR2 is YYDKDF (reference sequence). The CDR3 region is CATSRAFSGTSGSGETQYF. CDR3 bases: TGTGCCACCAGCAGAGCATTCTCCGGGACTAGCGGGAGTGGAGAGACCCAGTACTTC.

CDR3: CASSEAPGVYYEQYF. Here the CDR3 DNA reads TGTGCCAGCAGTGAAGCGCCGGGAGTCTACTACGAGCAGTACTTC. The V gene is TRBV2, the J gene TRBJ2-7; perhaps TRBD2 as D (6 bases). The CDR3 loop spans 15 amino acids. V dropped 0 bases and J dropped 3 bases, with 12 bases sitting between them. Germline lookup yields CDR1 SNHLY and CDR2 FYNNEI.

The chain carries TRBV4-1 and TRBJ2-1; no clear D. V lost 0 bases to trimming and J lost 3 bases, with 6 bases between them. Looked up from germline, CDR1 is MGHRA and CDR2 is YSYEKL. The CDR3 is 14 residues long. The CDR3 region is CASSQETLYNEQFF. The CDR3 DNA is TGCGCCAGCAGCCAAGAAACGCTCTACAATGAGCAGTTCTTC.

The chain recombines TRBV28 with TRBJ2-7, with 11 bases lining up with TRBD2. Per the germline V gene, CDR1 is MDHEN and CDR2 is SYDVKM. V shed 4 bases and J 2 bases; nucleotides not matched to a gene: 1. This CDR3 has 14 amino acids. CDR3 in DNA: TGTGCCAGCAGTTCGACTAGCGGGGCCTACGAGCAGTACTTC. It translates to CASSSTSGAYEQYF.

The gene calls are TRBV6-1 and TRBJ2-1, with 11 nucleotides matching TRBD2. The CDR3 is 15 residues long. Per germline, CDR1 MNHNS and CDR2 SASEGT. V lost 6 bases to trimming and J lost 7 bases; unmatched junction nucleotides: 8. CDR3 in amino acids: CASSQLAGDPNEQFF. The CDR3 coding sequence is TGTGCCAGCAGCCAACTAGCGGGGGACCCGAATGAGCAGTTCTTC.

V gene TRBV19 combines with J gene TRBJ2-7; D is unclear. This CDR3 contains 13 residues. Trimming pared 6 bases from V and 4 bases from J, leaving 13 bases between. Germline CDR1 is LNHDA and CDR2 is SQIVND (reference sequence). Here the CDR3 DNA reads TGTGCCAGTAGCCCATCCGTCCAGTACGAGCAGTACTTC. It translates to CASSPSVQYEQYF.

The CDR3 sequence is CASTNPTSETQYF. The CDR3 DNA reads TGCGCCAGCACCAACCCGACGAGCGAGACCCAGTACTTC. This rearrangement joins TRBV5-1 to TRBJ2-5; D call uncertain. There are 13 residues in the CDR3. CDR1 is SGHRS, CDR2 YFSETQ, per germline. V lost 6 bases, J lost 5 bases, and 14 bases lay in between.

The chain combines TRBV9 with TRBJ1-4, with D hard to call. Trimming removed 0 bases at V and 0 bases at J, with 6 bases between. This CDR3 is built from 15 residues. Germline-derived CDR1 and CDR2 are SGDLS and YYNGEE. The CDR3 spells CASSVDGTTNEKLFF. DNA of the CDR3: TGTGCCAGCAGCGTAGACGGGACAACTAATGAAAAACTGTTTTTT. Looking up the rest from reference TRBV9 and TRBJ1-4 gives the full variable domain: DSGVTQTPKHLITATGQRVTLRCSPRSGDLSVYWYQQSLDQGLQFLIQYYNGEERAKGNILERFSAQQFPDLHSELNLSSLELGDSALYFCASSVDGTTNEKLFFGSGTQLSVL.

The genes are TRBV27 and TRBJ1-2; no firm D call. This CDR3 is built from 15 residues. V lost 5 bases and J 6 bases, leaving 19 bases between the germline ends. Germline assignment: CDR1 MNHEY and CDR2 SMNVEV (reference sequence). The CDR3 reads CASSLLSTAGDGYTF. The CDR3 DNA reads as TGTGCCAGCAGTCTCCTTTCTACAGCGGGTGATGGCTACACCTTC.

V usage is TRBV2 and J usage is TRBJ2-5; no clear D. Near its end, the DNA agrees better with TRBJ2-7, so the J call may be wrong. Germline-derived CDR1 and CDR2 are SNHLY and FYNNEI. The CDR3 contains 13 residues. The CDR3 coding sequence is TGTGCCAGCAGTGCGATTTTGCACTACGAGCAGTACTTC. Protein sequence: CASSAILHYEQYF.

The chain carries TRBV2 and TRBJ1-1; D remains ambiguous. CDR1 is SNHLY, CDR2 FYNNEI, per germline. CDR3 length: 13 residues. With 9 bases removed from V and 1 base from J, the gap between germline ends came to 12 bases. The CDR3, as DNA: TGTGCCAGTCATTTCACACCGAACACTGAAGCTTTCTTT. It encodes CASHFTPNTEAFF.

A few counts support this clone. The rearrangement uses TRBV2 and TRBJ1-1; TRBD1 aligns across 7 bases. Losses at the gene ends were 5 bases for V and 0 bases for J; bases not matched to a gene: 12. The CDR3 covers 17 residues. Germline assignment: CDR1 SNHLY and CDR2 FYNNEI. CDR3 bases: TGTGCCAGCAGTTTCCCTGCCGGGACAGCCATGAACACTGAAGCTTTCTTT. Its protein is CASSFPAGTAMNTEAFF.

The V gene is TRBV29-1, the J gene TRBJ1-5; D call uncertain. CDR3 length: 14 residues. CDR1 SQVTM and CDR2 ANQGSEA come from the germline V gene. V lost 6 bases and J lost 0, with 12 bases in between. CDR3 bases: TGCAGCGTGGGGTTCGCTTATAGCAATCAGCCCCAGCATTTT. It is translated as CSVGFAYSNQPQHF.